These 20 T cell receptor beta chains share one sample of origin, sequenced in a study of spatial heterogeneity in lung cancer. Using its own MiXCR run on the 5' RACE reads, TCRdb lists one record per CDR3 protein. The table records 95,000 to 130,000 distinct CDR3 sequences, 9% to 15% of them present only once. Time point noted: blood at routine non-recurrence follow-up after resection. Unsorted whole RNA samples from tumor, nontumor lung or frozen PBMC were sequenced. The sample consisted of PBMCs, taken at follow-up. The receptors shown here come from a male donor with early-stage non-small cell lung cancer.

V and J are TRBV18 and TRBJ1-6; no firm D call. The CDR3 consists of 14 residues. The ends were cut back, 3 bases at V and 5 bases at J, with 8 bases in the middle. Germline loops: CDR1 KGHSH, CDR2 LQKENI. The CDR3 loop reads CASSPRADNSPLHF. CDR3 sequence (DNA): TGTGCCAGCTCACCTAGGGCCGATAATTCACCCCTCCACTTT.

This chain uses TRBV12-5 with TRBJ2-3, with 7 bases that match TRBD2. The CDR3 has 13 amino acids. V shed 7 bases, J shed 1 base, and the junction held 2 bases outside the gene matches. The V gene's germline CDR1 is LGHNT and CDR2 FRNRAP. CDR3 residues: CASARGGTDTQYF. Written as DNA, the CDR3 is TGTGCTAGTGCCCGGGGGGGCACAGATACGCAGTATTTT.

The gene calls are TRBV5-1 and TRBJ2-3, with no clear D. Trimming shortened V by 0 bases and J by 8 bases, and 10 bases separated the two germline ends. The CDR3 spans 13 residues. Germline V gene lookup returns CDR1 SGHRS and CDR2 YFSETQ. The CDR3 bases are TGCGCCAGCAGCTTGGGCCGAGCTTCTACGCAGTATTTT. Translating gives CASSLGRASTQYF.

This clonotype was counted a few times. The V call is TRBV18, the J call TRBJ2-7; no definite D call. Germline CDR1 is KGHSH and CDR2 is LQKENI. The V end was cut by 3 bases, the J end by 2 bases, with 8 bases between. The CDR3 has 13 residues. CDR3 DNA sequence: TGTGCCAGCTCACCTAGGCCCCCCTACGAGCAGTACTTC. Amino acid sequence: CASSPRPPYEQYF.

This clonotype was seen a few times. The DNA for the CDR3 is TGTGCCAGCTCACTACTCGGACAGGGAGACTCTGGAAACACCATATATTTT. Protein product: CASSLLGQGDSGNTIYF. The chain carries TRBV18 and TRBJ1-3, with 8 positions matching TRBD1. In germline, CDR1 is KGHSH, CDR2 LQKENI. CDR3 length: 17 residues. The V segment lost 4 bases and the J segment 0 bases; nucleotides outside the gene matches: 8.

This chain joins TRBV4-3 and TRBJ2-2, with D unclear. Germline CDR1 reads LGHNA; CDR2 reads YSLEER. CDR3 length equals 14 residues. V lost 0 bases and J 2 bases, leaving 4 bases between the germline ends. The CDR3 nucleotides are TGCGCCAGCAGCCAAGAAGCAAACACCGGGGAGCTGTTTTTT. Translating gives CASSQEANTGELFF.

The V and J genes are TRBV2 and TRBJ1-3; D is unclear. In germline, CDR1 is SNHLY, CDR2 FYNNEI. The V gene lost 4 bases and the J gene lost 0 bases, with 4 bases spanning the gap. The CDR3 runs to 13 residues. The CDR3 nucleotides read TGTGCCAGCAGTGGGGTCTCTGGAAACACCATATATTTT. It specifies CASSGVSGNTIYF.

This chain uses TRBV27 with TRBJ2-3, with TRBD1 as a possible D gene (5 bases). The CDR3 covers 14 residues. Germline lookup yields CDR1 MNHEY and CDR2 SMNVEV (reference sequence). V lost 3 bases, J lost 2 bases, and 9 bases lay in between. The CDR3 DNA follows: TGTGCCAGCAGTTTTTGGGGCTTCACAGATACGCAGTATTTT. Translated: CASSFWGFTDTQYF.

This clonotype was counted at least ten times. The chain joins TRBV5-1 to TRBJ2-2; D gene ambiguous. Germline assignment: CDR1 SGHRS and CDR2 YFSETQ. Trimming cost V 5 bases and J 6 bases, with 8 bases left between them. The CDR3 spans 12 residues. The CDR3 sequence is CASSLGSGELFF. CDR3 DNA: TGCGCCAGCAGTCTAGGGTCCGGGGAGCTGTTTTTT.

This clonotype occurred a few times. This chain joins TRBV6-6 and TRBJ1-1; unclear D gene. Germline V lookup: CDR1 MNHNY, CDR2 SVGAGI (reference sequence). The CDR3 runs to 11 residues. V was cut by 7 bases and J by 3 bases, with 6 bases left in between. The CDR3 DNA reads as TGTGCCAGCACCCTTGACACTGAAGCTTTCTTT. This sequence encodes CASTLDTEAFF.

This clonotype was seen a handful of times. This chain joins TRBV3-1 and TRBJ2-5, with a tentative D call TRBD2 (6 bases). CDR3 length: 16 residues. Germline CDR1 reads LGHDT; CDR2 reads YNNKEL (reference sequence). V lost 0 bases, J lost 2 bases, and 13 bases lay in between. The CDR3 sequence is CASSQERTGAQETQYF. The CDR3 DNA follows: TGTGCCAGCAGCCAAGAGAGGACGGGAGCGCAAGAGACCCAGTACTTC.

The chain couples TRBV4-3 to TRBJ1-6, with D maybe TRBD1 (5 bases). Trimming removed 0 bases from V and 10 bases from J, with 16 bases in between. There are 16 residues in the CDR3. Looked up from germline, CDR1 is LGHNA and CDR2 is YSLEER. For the CDR3, the DNA is TGCGCCAGCAGCCAAGATTTCGGGACGACGGGATCACCCCTCCACTTT. Translation: CASSQDFGTTGSPLHF.

This chain connects TRBV24-1 to TRBJ1-1, with D possibly being TRBD1 (5 bases). In germline, CDR1 is KGHDR, CDR2 SFDVKD. The CDR3 has 13 residues. V was clipped by 5 bases and J by 4 bases, with 10 bases between them. The CDR3 DNA reads TGTGCCACCAGTGCAGGGTATAGCACTGAAGCTTTCTTT. This encodes CATSAGYSTEAFF.

This clonotype has a count of ten or more. The rearrangement joins TRBV6-5 to TRBJ1-1; 9 nucleotides match TRBD1. Germline V CDR1 and CDR2: MNHEY, SVGAGI. This CDR3 has 13 amino acids. Trimming took 2 bases from V and 8 from J; bases not matched to a gene: 3. The DNA of the CDR3 is TGTGCCAGCAGTTACGGGGGGACAGGGGAAGCTTTCTTT. Its protein product is CASSYGGTGEAFF.

The V and J genes are TRBV6-5 and TRBJ1-1; no reliable D call. Germline CDR1 and CDR2: MNHEY and SVGAGI. V was clipped by 5 bases and J by 0 bases, with 7 bases between them. The CDR3 spans 13 residues. CDR3 region: CASSGILNTEAFF. The CDR3, as DNA: TGTGCCAGCAGTGGTATCTTGAACACTGAAGCTTTCTTT.

The chain links TRBV5-6 to TRBJ2-3, with D possibly TRBD2 on 5 matching bases. This CDR3 is 13 amino acids long. The V end lost 4 bases, the J end lost 4 bases, and 10 bases lay between the germline ends. From germline, CDR1 is SGHDT and CDR2 YYEEEE. As DNA, the CDR3 is TGTGCCAGCAGCCGGGATTTTGCAGATACGCAGTATTTT. Translated: CASSRDFADTQYF.

This chain links TRBV7-2 with TRBJ2-4, with TRBD1 matching over 8 bases. The CDR3 runs to 17 residues. With V trimmed by 4 bases and J by 4 bases, 12 bases remained unmatched. The germline CDR1 and CDR2 sequences are SGHTA and FQGNSA. CDR3 amino acids: CASSSRTLQGAKNIQYF. The CDR3 DNA follows: TGTGCCAGCAGCTCCCGGACCCTCCAGGGGGCAAAAAACATTCAGTACTTC.

In this sample, this clonotype turned up many times. The chain joins TRBV27 to TRBJ1-5, with a possible D match to TRBD1 (5 bases). Germline loops: CDR1 MNHEY, CDR2 SMNVEV (reference sequence). V was cut by 3 bases and J by 0 bases, with 15 bases left in between. The length of the CDR3 is 17 residues. CDR3 coding DNA: TGTGCCAGCAGTTTGGGGTTTCGGGGGTATAGCAATCAGCCCCAGCATTTT. This translates into CASSLGFRGYSNQPQHF.

The gene calls are TRBV4-2 and TRBJ2-1; 7 bases map to TRBD2. The trim removed 0 bases at V and 0 bases at J, leaving 11 bases unmatched. CDR1 is LGHNA and CDR2 is YNFKEQ in the germline V gene. This CDR3 has 19 residues. In DNA, the CDR3 is TGTGCCAGCAGCCAAGACACTAGCGCCTCTAAAAGCTCCTACAATGAGCAGTTCTTC. Amino acids: CASSQDTSASKSSYNEQFF.

In its sample, this clonotype was seen many times. The chain employs TRBV20-1 and TRBJ1-2, with D possibly being TRBD1 (5 bases). Germline assignment: CDR1 DFQATT and CDR2 SNEGSKA (reference sequence). Trimming took 6 bases from V and 0 from J, leaving 14 bases between them. The CDR3 has 14 amino acids. CDR3 sequence reads: CSANSDSTNYGYTF. CDR3 nucleotide sequence: TGCAGTGCCAACTCTGACAGTACTAACTATGGCTACACCTTC.